This T cell receptor (beta chain) was documented in a study of shared clonotypes between healthy human individuals. CDR1 MNHNY and CDR2 SVGAGI come from the germline V gene (reference sequence). The V and J ends lost 6 bases and 4 bases, in that order; junction bases with no gene match: 10. The CDR3 contains 15 residues. This table comes from immunoSEQ multiplex PCR, and its TCRdb copy is limited to in-frame clones, with some not included. The table has approximately 2.5 million clones, roughly 93% seen once. This TCR came from a young man in good health. Some clones in this sample may be carry-over from other donors' samples. V gene TRBV6-6 combines with J gene TRBJ1-2; 8 nucleotides agree with TRBD1. The specimen sequenced was naive CD4+ T cells from PBMCs. Subset noted: CD45RA+ positively selected. CDR3 residues: CASRRTGGGRYGYTF. The CDR3 DNA follows: TGTGCCAGCAGGCGAACAGGGGGTGGTCGCTATGGCTACACCTTC.